These 12 T cell receptor beta chains originate from one sample sequenced in a study of shared clonotypes between healthy human individuals. Assay used: immunoSEQ multiplex PCR; TCRdb lists only in-frame clones, some missing. The sample contains over a million clones, over 95% of which appear only once. The specimen sequenced was naive CD4+ T cells sorted from blood. The sample's subset: CD45RA+ positively selected. These receptors were obtained from a man aged 25 to 45 in good health.

This sequence joins TRBV5-4 and TRBJ2-7, with D perhaps TRBD2 (7 bases). V gave up 0 bases and J gave up 5 bases, with 18 bases separating them. This CDR3 region has 16 residues. Germline V gene data show CDR1 as SGHNT and CDR2 as YYREEE (reference sequence). CDR3 sequence (DNA): TGTGCCAGCAGCTTGGAGGTATCGGGGGGCCGGGACGAGCAGTACTTC. Translation: CASSLEVSGGRDEQYF.

The rearrangement links TRBV18 to TRBJ2-1; TRBD1 might be the D (5 bases). Germline assignment: CDR1 KGHSH and CDR2 LQKENI. The CDR3 is 14 amino acids. V lost 3 bases and J 5 bases, leaving 11 bases between the germline ends. CDR3 protein: CASSPPRTNNEQFF. In DNA, the CDR3 is TGTGCCAGCTCACCTCCCCGGACAAACAATGAGCAGTTCTTC. The full variable domain, its missing parts supplied by reference TRBV18 and TRBJ2-1, is NAGVMQNPRHLVRRRGQEARLRCSPMKGHSHVYWYRQLPEEGLKFMVYLQKENIIDESGMPKERFSAEFPKEGPSILRIQQVVRGDSAAYFCASSPPRTNNEQFFGPGTRLTVL.

J is TRBJ2-1 and V is TRBV18; tentative D call: TRBD2 (6 bases). V was pared by 4 bases and J by 5 bases, with 15 bases between. CDR1 is KGHSH, CDR2 LQKENI, per germline. CDR3 length: 15 amino acids. The CDR3 DNA reads TGTGCCAGCTCACGGTGGGGCGGGGATGACAATGAGCAGTTCTTC. Its translation is CASSRWGGDDNEQFF.

Concerning this clone itself: Other DNA sequences in the sample encode the same CDR3. V usage is TRBV5-1 and J usage is TRBJ2-1; 7 nucleotides agree with TRBD1. This CDR3 region has 14 residues. Germline V CDR1 and CDR2: SGHRS, YFSETQ. Trimming at V came to 0 bases and at J to 5 bases, leaving 2 bases not matched to a gene. CDR3 amino acids: CASSLGTGNNEQFF. The CDR3 DNA follows: TGCGCCAGCAGCTTGGGGACAGGCAACAATGAGCAGTTCTTC.

The chain links TRBV5-1 to TRBJ1-4, with TRBD1 matching over 7 bases. The CDR3 totals 14 residues. V shed 3 bases and J 6 bases; nucleotides not matched to a gene: 5. CDR1 is SGHRS, CDR2 YFSETQ, per germline. As DNA, the CDR3 is TGCGCCAGCAGCTCCCGGGACAGAGATGAAAAACTGTTTTTT. Its translation: CASSSRDRDEKLFF.

This chain uses TRBV5-1 with TRBJ2-7; no reliable D call. This CDR3 has 15 residues. The V end was cut by 0 bases, the J end by 2 bases, with 12 bases between. In germline, CDR1 is SGHRS, CDR2 YFSETQ. DNA for the CDR3: TGCGCCAGCAGCTTGGTGGTCGGATCAGCCTACGAGCAGTACTTC. Its protein product is CASSLVVGSAYEQYF. Using reference TRBV5-1 and TRBJ2-7 for the parts outside the CDR3, the full variable domain is KAGVTQTPRYLIKTRGQQVTLSCSPISGHRSVSWYQQTPGQGLQFLFEYFSETQRNKGNFPGRFSGRQFSNSRSEMNVSTLELGDSALYLCASSLVVGSAYEQYFGPGTRLTVT.

The chain is built from TRBV7-9 and TRBJ1-1; D is ambiguous. Trimming took off 8 bases at V and 0 bases at J, with 10 bases between the two ends. This CDR3 region has 13 residues. Germline V lookup: CDR1 SEHNR, CDR2 FQNEAQ (reference sequence). CDR3 protein: CASEPTLNTEAFF. In DNA form, the CDR3 reads TGTGCCAGCGAGCCGACCTTGAACACTGAAGCTTTCTTT. The full variable domain, rest sourced from reference TRBV7-9 and TRBJ1-1, is DTGVSQNPRHKITKRGQNVTFRCDPISEHNRLYWYRQTLGQGPEFLTYFQNEAQLEKSRLLSDRFSAERPKGSFSTLEIQRTEQGDSAMYLCASEPTLNTEAFFGQGTRLTVV.

Remarks on this clone: This sample also contains other DNA sequences that code for the same CDR3. The chain is built from TRBV18 and TRBJ2-5; D unclear. Trimming took off 3 bases at V and 1 base at J, with 6 bases between the two ends. CDR3 length: 13 amino acids. CDR1 and CDR2 from the germline V gene are KGHSH and LQKENI. CDR3 region: CASSPNSQETQYF. The CDR3 coding sequence is TGTGCCAGCTCACCGAACAGCCAAGAGACCCAGTACTTC.

The chain uses TRBV6-6 and TRBJ2-3; a possible D gene is TRBD2 (5 bases). The germline V gene has CDR1 MNHNY and CDR2 SVGAGI (reference sequence). V was shortened by 2 bases and J by 4 bases, with 10 bases between the two germline ends. CDR3 size: 14 residues. The CDR3 region has the DNA TGTGCCAGCAGTTACCGTGAGGGCCCAGATACGCAGTATTTT. It translates to CASSYREGPDTQYF.

The genes are TRBV29-1 and TRBJ1-2; TRBD1 matches 9 bases. The CDR3 covers 14 residues. CDR1 and CDR2 (germline): SQVTM, ANQGSEA. The V gene end was trimmed by 6 bases and the J gene end by 2 bases; junction bases not matched to a gene: 7. In nucleotides, the CDR3 is TGCAGCGTCGCCGGACAGGGGCCGAACTATGGCTACACCTTC. Protein product: CSVAGQGPNYGYTF.

The count of this clone is one. The rearrangement links TRBV5-1 to TRBJ2-5; tentatively, D is TRBD2 (6 bases). CDR3 length: 15 residues. V lost 4 bases to trimming and J lost 4 bases, with 17 bases between them. Germline lookup yields CDR1 SGHRS and CDR2 YFSETQ. The CDR3: CASSKLEGPGETQYF. Written as DNA, the CDR3 is TGCGCCAGCAGCAAATTGGAGGGGCCAGGAGAGACCCAGTACTTC. Based on the CDR3 plus reference TRBV5-1 and TRBJ2-5, the full variable domain is KAGVTQTPRYLIKTRGQQVTLSCSPISGHRSVSWYQQTPGQGLQFLFEYFSETQRNKGNFPGRFSGRQFSNSRSEMNVSTLELGDSALYLCASSKLEGPGETQYFGPGTRLLVL.

As for this clone: The sample holds other DNA sequences that translate to the same CDR3. The gene calls are TRBV5-1 and TRBJ2-7, with D maybe TRBD2 (6 bases). The CDR3 is 11 residues long. V was pared by 5 bases and J by 3 bases, with 6 bases between. CDR1 is SGHRS, CDR2 YFSETQ, per germline. The CDR3 reads CASREGYEQYF. Here the CDR3 DNA reads TGCGCCAGCAGGGAGGGCTACGAGCAGTACTTC.